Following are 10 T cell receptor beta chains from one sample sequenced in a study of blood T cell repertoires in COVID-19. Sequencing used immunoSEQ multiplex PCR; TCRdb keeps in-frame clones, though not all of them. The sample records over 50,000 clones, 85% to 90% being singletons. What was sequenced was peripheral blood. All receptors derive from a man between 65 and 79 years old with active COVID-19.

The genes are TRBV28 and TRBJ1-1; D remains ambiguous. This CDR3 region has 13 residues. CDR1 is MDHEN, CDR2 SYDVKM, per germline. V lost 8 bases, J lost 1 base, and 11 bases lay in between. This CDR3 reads CASGPGQNTEAFF. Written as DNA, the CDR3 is TGTGCCAGCGGTCCAGGTCAGAACACTGAAGCTTTCTTT.

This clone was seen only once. The CDR3 region is CASSVGDTDTQYF. The CDR3 coding sequence is TGTGCCAGCAGCGTCGGAGATACAGATACGCAGTATTTT. V and J are TRBV9 and TRBJ2-3; D remains unclear. Trimming pared 2 bases from V and 3 bases from J, leaving 7 bases between. The CDR3 extends over 13 amino acids. Germline-derived CDR1 and CDR2 are SGDLS and YYNGEE.

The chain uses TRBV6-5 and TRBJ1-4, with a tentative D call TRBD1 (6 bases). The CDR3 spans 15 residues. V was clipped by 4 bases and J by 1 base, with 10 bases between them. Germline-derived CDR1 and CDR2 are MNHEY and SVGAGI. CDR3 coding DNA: TGTGCCAGCAGTTCTACAGGGTTAACTAATGAAAAACTGTTTTTT. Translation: CASSSTGLTNEKLFF.

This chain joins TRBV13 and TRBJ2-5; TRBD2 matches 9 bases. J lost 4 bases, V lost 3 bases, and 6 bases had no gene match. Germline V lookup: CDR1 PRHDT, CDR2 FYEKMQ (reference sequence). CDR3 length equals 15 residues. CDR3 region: CASSFRAGGRETQYF. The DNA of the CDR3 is TGTGCCAGCAGCTTTAGAGCGGGGGGACGAGAGACCCAGTACTTC.

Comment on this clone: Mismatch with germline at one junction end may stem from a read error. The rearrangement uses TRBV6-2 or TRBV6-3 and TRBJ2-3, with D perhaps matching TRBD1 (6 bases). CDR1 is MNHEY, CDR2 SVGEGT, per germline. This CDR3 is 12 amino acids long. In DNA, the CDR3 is TGTGCCAGCAGTTTGCGACAGGCCCTGATCGATTTT. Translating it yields CASSLRQALIDF.

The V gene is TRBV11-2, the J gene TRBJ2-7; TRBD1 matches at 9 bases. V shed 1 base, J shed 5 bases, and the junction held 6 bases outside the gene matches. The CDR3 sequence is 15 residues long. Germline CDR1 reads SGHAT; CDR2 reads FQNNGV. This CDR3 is CASSLAGQGFHEQYF. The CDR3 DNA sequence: TGTGCCAGCAGCTTAGCCGGACAGGGGTTCCACGAGCAGTACTTC.

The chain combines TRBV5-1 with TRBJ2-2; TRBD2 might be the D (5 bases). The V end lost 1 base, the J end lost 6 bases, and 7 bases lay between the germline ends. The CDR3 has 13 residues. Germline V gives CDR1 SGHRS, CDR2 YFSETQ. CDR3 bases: TGCGCCAGCAGCTTGCGGGGAGCCGGGGAGCTGTTTTTT. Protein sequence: CASSLRGAGELFF.

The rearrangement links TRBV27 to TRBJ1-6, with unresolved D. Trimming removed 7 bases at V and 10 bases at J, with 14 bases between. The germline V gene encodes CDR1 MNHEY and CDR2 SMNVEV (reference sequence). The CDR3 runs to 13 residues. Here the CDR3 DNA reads TGTGCCAGCAAGGCAGGTGGTTGGTCACCCCTCCACTTT. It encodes CASKAGGWSPLHF.

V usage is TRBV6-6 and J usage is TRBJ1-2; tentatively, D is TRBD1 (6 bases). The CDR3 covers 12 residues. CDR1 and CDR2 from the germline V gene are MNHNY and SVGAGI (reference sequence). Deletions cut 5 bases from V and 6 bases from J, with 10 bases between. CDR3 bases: TGTGCCAGCAGTGGGCAGGGGAATGGCTACACCTTC. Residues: CASSGQGNGYTF.

As DNA, the CDR3 is TGTGCCAGCAGTTCCGGAGGACGGAAATACGAGCAGTACTTC. It translates to CASSSGGRKYEQYF. The rearrangement uses TRBV27 and TRBJ2-7; maybe TRBD2 (5 bases). The length of the CDR3 is 14 residues. Between the trimmed V and J ends, which lost 4 bases and 4 bases, there was a span of 14 bases. From germline, CDR1 is MNHEY and CDR2 SMNVEV (reference sequence).